This section outlines one T cell receptor (beta chain) sequence together with its context. The antigen this receptor binds is unknown. No quality values exist for individual bases; no much larger clone is one base distant. Memory T cell samples that were not cultured were sequenced immediately after ex vivo isolation. From peripheral blood mononuclear cells, the researchers isolated CD4+ total memory, central memory, effector memory and circulating T follicular helper cells. The method behind the library was the immunoSEQ multiplex PCR assay. Per the original workflow: Repertoire overlap between subsets was quantified using the Chao-Jaccard similarity index and counts of shared clonotypes. TCRdb holds this immuneACCESS table with in-frame rearrangements only. Some clones are missing; in checked studies, unresolved V genes explain under half, and the rest has no known cause. V, J and clone size were drawn from that table, and D and trimming were deduced from the DNA. The sample table shows several thousand clones, and around four fifths are seen once. Jointly, the top ten make up about 2.1% of the sample.

These data originate in a study of CD4 T cell repertoires in COVID-19 (dated by TCRdb to the early 2020s). As for the study more broadly: For cross-reactivity analysis, CFSE-low cells were expanded with IL-2 for approximately eleven days, then relabeled and restimulated with spike proteins from other coronaviruses. Naturally processed CD4+ T cell responses to SARS-CoV-2 spike and nucleoprotein were characterized in COVID-19-recovered individuals, and clonal composition was assessed by TCR Vbeta sequencing. In a few recovered individuals, the TCR Vbeta repertoire of SARS-CoV-2-reactive T cells was analyzed at the subset level. Study-wide findings and limitations: Between about 7 and 28% of SARS-CoV-2 clonotypes were also detected in secondary cultures stimulated with SARS-CoV and/or HKU1 spike, a finding consistent with cross-reactivity. Several of the most expanded SARS-CoV-2-reactive clonotypes were shared between two or all three memory subsets, suggesting intraclonal diversification.

CDR3 length: 20 amino acids, cysteine to phenylalanine. Kept here is only the CDR3 DNA, which spans 60 bases and is read in frame from base 1. Trimming removed 1 base from V and 0 bases from J; the gene matches leave 17 bases unexplained. Taken from the germline V gene (reference sequence), the CDR1 and CDR2 loops are LNHDA and SQIVND. The clonotype was recovered from a human donor who had COVID-19. This chain is built from TRBV19 and TRBJ1-2; 7 junctional bases match TRBD1. The sample in question was effector memory CD4+ T cells from blood, obtained before the COVID-19 pandemic. Per the publication, the cell subset or site label means: CD4+ T effector memory cells. The nucleotide sequence is given as TGTGCCAGTAGTATAGCCGGGGCCACGCGTCCAGGGGGATCTAACTATGGCTACACCTTC. Translated, it reads CASSIAGATRPGGSNYGYTF.